The subject of this entry is one TCR beta chain. The antigen it recognizes is unknown. The sample holds no much larger clone one base away, and base qualities are not on file. CDR1 and CDR2 were assigned from the germline V gene (reference sequence) as SEHNR and FQNEAQ. The cysteine opens and the phenylalanine closes a CDR3 of 11 amino acids. The CDR3 DNA has 33 bases and is translated from base 1. This entry comes from a study of OX40 agonist ivuxolimab in advanced cancers. Turning to the overall study: Ivuxolimab was a fully human IgG2 agonistic monoclonal antibody targeting the costimulatory receptor OX40 (CD134). Intravenous ivuxolimab was administered to patients every 2 weeks at six dose levels: 0.01, 0.1, 0.3, 1.5, 3 and 10 mg/kg. In the dose-escalation cohort, 65% to 85% of patients were male, and the mean age was approximately 60 years with a range of 23 to 79. Patients were allowed to have had prior anti-PD-1, anti-PD-L1 or anti-CTLA-4 therapy, and around 40% of the dose-escalation patients had previously received checkpoint inhibitors. Partial responses occurred in three dose-escalation patients, of whom one had hepatocellular carcinoma and two had cutaneous melanoma. Among the approximately 50 dose-escalation patients, some 19 had hepatocellular carcinoma, roughly 15 melanoma, 9 renal cell carcinoma and 9 head and neck cancer. Peripheral TCRbeta sequencing was intended to test whether TCR sequence diversity was altered and clonal T-cell expansion was caused by ivuxolimab. The paper describes the monotherapy dose-escalation part (N of about 52 patients) of the phase I trial of ivuxolimab.

The trial excluded patients who had a history of autoimmune disease or who were on systemic immunosuppression. In every dose cohort, peripheral blood was drawn for TCR sequencing at baseline, cycle 4 day 1, and cycle 7 day 1. Samples were obtained from an open-label, multicenter, first-in-human phase I dose-escalation trial of ivuxolimab. Adults with locally advanced or metastatic head and neck squamous cell, hepatocellular, melanoma or renal cell carcinoma were enrolled in the trial. CD4+ and CD8+ T cells were sorted separately from peripheral blood before TCR sequencing. Findings and caveats that apply to the study as a whole: In the 0.1-3.0 mg/kg groups, partial responders had among the lowest normalized peripheral clonal expansion, particularly in CD8+ T cells. Low levels of normalized T-cell clonal expansion were also seen in some nonresponding patients. Clonal expansion of both CD4+ and CD8+ blood T cells was observed from baseline to week 6 at doses 0.1 to 3.0 mg/kg. After ivuxolimab, expanded clones were on average more numerous among CD8+ T cells than among CD4+ T cells. The antigen specificity of the peripheral T cells that underwent clonal expansion was not determined.

To sequence the TCRbeta CDR3 region, genomic DNA was isolated from the sorted cells. The immunoSEQ Assay was used for sequencing of TCRbeta CDR3 regions. TCRdb obtained this table from immuneACCESS and retained in-frame rearrangements with V and J assigned. These tables miss some clones; where compared with another copy, unresolved V genes account for less than half of the shortfall, and the remainder is unexplained. This sample has almost 85,000 clones in its table, and about 86% of those were observed once. Clones ranked in the top ten supply 6.5% of the sample. The chain links TRBV7-9 with TRBJ2-5, with no confidently assigned D gene. The DNA end favors TRBJ2-7, so the J call may be wrong. Sequenced material: CD4+ or CD8+ T cells sorted from blood, taken in a trial of the OX40 agonist ivuxolimab. This sequence was found in an adult with an advanced solid tumor such as melanoma, head and neck, liver or kidney cancer. DNA sequence: TGTGCCAGCAGCTCGTACTACGAGCAGTACTTC. Translated, this gives CASSSYYEQYF.